This TCR beta chain comes out of a study of siplizumab effects on memory and regulatory T cells. Germline V gives CDR1 SGDLS, CDR2 YYNGEE. This CDR3 comprises 18 residues. J gave up 9 bases and V 1 base, and 16 bases lay outside the gene matches. The assay was immunoSEQ multiplex PCR, and TCRdb's table has in-frame clones only and misses some. The sample has approximately 84,000 clones, roughly 94% seen once. This TCR was recovered from a human donor in good health. The rearrangement joins TRBV9 to TRBJ2-1, with TRBD2 identical over 10 bases. Sequencing was carried out using CD8+ T cells sorted from blood. CDR3 protein: CASSVNFVASGSLGEQFF. The CDR3, as DNA: TGTGCCAGCAGCGTAAATTTTGTGGCTAGCGGGAGTTTGGGTGAGCAGTTCTTC.